This TCR beta chain emerged from a study of blood T cell repertoires in COVID-19. Overall study: The United States, Italy and Spain provided the acute and convalescent COVID-19 samples.

Some clones are missing from TCRdb's copy, which holds only in-frame ones; the method was immunoSEQ multiplex PCR. The sample holds under 300,000 clones, approximately 84% seen once. CDR1 is SGHRS, CDR2 YFSETQ, per germline. Between the trimmed V and J ends, which lost 2 bases and 1 base, there was a span of 6 bases. This CDR3 contains 13 residues. The chain uses TRBV5-1 and TRBJ2-5, with a weak D call TRBD1 (5 bases). Sequencing was carried out using peripheral blood. The clonotype originates from a man aged 45-65 years with acute or convalescent COVID-19. The CDR3 loop is CASSLGVQETQYF. Here the CDR3 DNA reads TGCGCCAGCAGCTTAGGGGTCCAAGAGACCCAGTACTTC.